These T cell receptor beta chains were read from a single sample in a study of post-analysis software for immune sequencing data. TCRdb used MiXCR to reprocess the PCR reads, holding one entry per CDR3 protein. The sample yields fewer than 850,000 distinct CDR3 sequences, about half seen once. Sequencing was done on a sample of blood. These TCRs come from a girl aged 10-17 years with multiple sclerosis. The CDR3 runs from the conserved cysteine through the conserved F or W. A D gene is named only where the DNA matches it firmly. Clone sizes are given selectively: once, few, many, or a class where the clone is expanded.

abundance: -
d_gene: -
j_gene: TRBJ1-1
v_gene: TRBV9
CDR3aa: CASSGVGGNGDTEAFF
CDR3nt: TGTGCCAGCAGCGGTGTGGGGGGGAATGGTGACACTGAAGCTTTCTTT

abundance: -
d_gene: TRBD1
j_gene: TRBJ1-1
v_gene: TRBV7-8
CDR3aa: CASSQPDRGRRTEAFF
CDR3nt: TGTGCCAGCAGCCAACCGGACAGGGGAAGGAGAACTGAAGCTTTCTTT

abundance: -
d_gene: -
j_gene: TRBJ2-1
v_gene: TRBV7-6
CDR3aa: CASSLTESNEQFF
CDR3nt: TGTGCCAGCAGCTTAACGGAGTCCAATGAGCAGTTCTTC

abundance: once
d_gene: -
j_gene: TRBJ2-7
v_gene: TRBV5-1
CDR3aa: CASSPRTESSYEQYF
CDR3nt: TGCGCCAGCAGTCCTCGGACAGAGAGCTCCTACGAGCAGTACTTC

abundance: once
d_gene: -
j_gene: TRBJ1-5
v_gene: TRBV4-1
CDR3aa: CASSWTERNQPQHF
CDR3nt: TGCGCCAGCAGTTGGACAGAGCGAAATCAGCCCCAGCATTTT

abundance: -
d_gene: TRBD2
j_gene: TRBJ2-1
v_gene: TRBV24-1
CDR3aa: CATSDPLRTSGNYNEQFF
CDR3nt: TGTGCCACCAGTGACCCCCTCCGGACTAGCGGGAACTACAATGAGCAGTTCTTC

abundance: -
d_gene: TRBD2
j_gene: TRBJ2-1
v_gene: TRBV12-3/TRBV12-4
CDR3aa: CASSLGLAGVGQFF
CDR3nt: TGTGCCAGCAGTTTAGGTCTAGCGGGAGTCGGGCAGTTCTTC

abundance: -
d_gene: -
j_gene: TRBJ2-7
v_gene: TRBV7-2
CDR3aa: CASRTNVGTNYEQYF
CDR3nt: TGTGCCAGCAGGACCAACGTTGGGACAAACTACGAGCAGTACTTC

abundance: once
d_gene: TRBD2
j_gene: TRBJ2-3
v_gene: TRBV6-6
CDR3aa: CASSFPSGSMADTQYF
CDR3nt: TGTGCCAGCAGTTTCCCGAGCGGGAGCATGGCAGATACGCAGTATTTT

abundance: -
d_gene: -
j_gene: TRBJ2-3
v_gene: TRBV28
CDR3aa: CASTGSADTQYF
CDR3nt: TGTGCCAGCACCGGGAGTGCGGATACGCAGTATTTT

abundance: -
d_gene: -
j_gene: TRBJ2-5
v_gene: TRBV7-9
CDR3aa: CASSRLPRTERQETQYF
CDR3nt: TGTGCCAGCAGCCGCCTCCCACGGACAGAAAGACAAGAGACCCAGTACTTC

abundance: few
d_gene: TRBD2
j_gene: TRBJ2-7
v_gene: TRBV10-1
CDR3aa: CASSSLAGNGEQYF
CDR3nt: TGCGCCAGCAGTTCACTAGCGGGAAACGGAGAGCAGTACTTC

abundance: -
d_gene: -
j_gene: TRBJ2-3
v_gene: TRBV20-1
CDR3aa: CSAQGRAISTDTQYF
CDR3nt: TGCAGTGCGCAAGGGCGGGCCATTAGCACAGATACGCAGTATTTT

abundance: few
d_gene: -
j_gene: TRBJ2-7
v_gene: TRBV29-1
CDR3aa: CSVEDLDYEQYF
CDR3nt: TGCAGCGTTGAAGATCTGGATTACGAGCAGTACTTC

abundance: -
d_gene: TRBD1
j_gene: TRBJ2-4
v_gene: TRBV27
CDR3aa: CASSLSGTEGNIQYF
CDR3nt: TGTGCCAGCAGCCTATCCGGGACAGAGGGAAACATTCAGTACTTC

abundance: -
d_gene: -
j_gene: TRBJ2-3
v_gene: TRBV6-5
CDR3aa: CASSPSGVYTDTQYF
CDR3nt: TGTGCCAGCAGTCCATCAGGGGTCTACACAGATACGCAGTATTTT

abundance: -
d_gene: -
j_gene: TRBJ2-1
v_gene: TRBV7-2
CDR3aa: CASSLGSWGYNEQFF
CDR3nt: TGTGCCAGCAGCTTAGGCAGTTGGGGGTACAATGAGCAGTTCTTC

abundance: few
d_gene: TRBD1
j_gene: TRBJ2-5
v_gene: TRBV20-1
CDR3aa: CSAGGGQGTNVGQYF
CDR3nt: TGCAGTGCTGGCGGAGGACAGGGGACTAATGTTGGGCAGTACTTC

abundance: -
d_gene: -
j_gene: TRBJ2-7
v_gene: TRBV4-3
CDR3aa: CASSQAHGDAYEQYF
CDR3nt: TGCGCCAGCAGCCAAGCCCATGGGGATGCCTACGAGCAGTACTTC

abundance: -
d_gene: TRBD1
j_gene: TRBJ1-2
v_gene: TRBV29-1
CDR3aa: CSVPGGRGSNYGYTF
CDR3nt: TGCAGCGTTCCAGGGGGCAGGGGATCTAACTATGGCTACACCTTC

abundance: -
d_gene: -
j_gene: TRBJ2-3
v_gene: TRBV18
CDR3aa: CASSPAHRTGSDTQYF
CDR3nt: TGTGCCAGCTCACCCGCCCACAGGACGGGTTCAGATACGCAGTATTTT

abundance: few
d_gene: -
j_gene: TRBJ2-5
v_gene: TRBV5-6
CDR3aa: CASSLGRIETQYF
CDR3nt: TGTGCCAGCAGCTTGGGCAGGATAGAGACCCAGTACTTC

abundance: -
d_gene: -
j_gene: TRBJ2-1
v_gene: TRBV7-6
CDR3aa: CASSNWTGTPYNEQFF
CDR3nt: TGTGCCAGCAGCAACTGGACCGGGACGCCTTACAATGAGCAGTTCTTC

abundance: -
d_gene: TRBD2
j_gene: TRBJ2-3
v_gene: TRBV4-3
CDR3aa: CASSQSGALASGDTQYF
CDR3nt: TGCGCCAGCAGCCAATCGGGCGCACTAGCGAGCGGAGATACGCAGTATTTT

abundance: few
d_gene: -
j_gene: TRBJ2-5
v_gene: TRBV20-1
CDR3aa: CSARDLSGLRNQETQYF
CDR3nt: TGCAGTGCTAGAGATTTGAGCGGACTACGGAACCAAGAGACCCAGTACTTC

abundance: -
d_gene: -
j_gene: TRBJ2-1
v_gene: TRBV27
CDR3aa: CASSTTRGSNEQFF
CDR3nt: TGTGCCAGTAGTACTACTAGGGGATCGAATGAGCAGTTCTTC

abundance: -
d_gene: -
j_gene: TRBJ2-3
v_gene: TRBV7-3
CDR3aa: CAGSSRNWGDTQYF
CDR3nt: TGTGCCGGCAGCTCCCGAAATTGGGGAGATACGCAGTATTTT

abundance: -
d_gene: -
j_gene: TRBJ1-5
v_gene: TRBV25-1
CDR3aa: CASGASWVGNQPQHF
CDR3nt: TGTGCCAGCGGGGCGTCGTGGGTTGGCAATCAGCCCCAGCATTTT

abundance: few
d_gene: TRBD2
j_gene: TRBJ2-1
v_gene: TRBV9
CDR3aa: CASSVEAGSLYEQFF
CDR3nt: TGTGCCAGCAGCGTAGAAGCGGGGTCTCTGTATGAGCAGTTCTTC

abundance: -
d_gene: TRBD2
j_gene: TRBJ2-1
v_gene: TRBV10-3
CDR3aa: CAISEASGIFNEQFF
CDR3nt: TGTGCCATCAGTGAGGCTAGCGGGATTTTCAATGAGCAGTTCTTC

abundance: -
d_gene: TRBD1
j_gene: TRBJ1-1
v_gene: TRBV29-1
CDR3aa: CSANRGVEAFF
CDR3nt: TGCAGCGCCAACAGGGGGGTGGAAGCTTTCTTT

abundance: -
d_gene: TRBD2
j_gene: TRBJ2-7
v_gene: TRBV9
CDR3aa: CASSVGSGASSYEQYF
CDR3nt: TGTGCCAGCAGCGTAGGAAGCGGGGCCAGCTCCTACGAGCAGTACTTC

abundance: -
d_gene: TRBD2
j_gene: TRBJ2-7
v_gene: TRBV6-5
CDR3aa: CASSYLTSAAYEQYF
CDR3nt: TGTGCCAGCAGTTACTTGACTAGCGCCGCCTACGAGCAGTACTTC

abundance: -
d_gene: -
j_gene: TRBJ1-5
v_gene: TRBV28
CDR3aa: CASSFPQNRGNQPQHF
CDR3nt: TGTGCCAGCAGTTTTCCCCAAAACAGGGGCAATCAGCCCCAGCATTTT

abundance: few
d_gene: -
j_gene: TRBJ2-3
v_gene: TRBV27
CDR3aa: CASSLAGRSTDTQYF
CDR3nt: TGTGCCAGCAGTTTGGCCGGGAGAAGCACAGATACGCAGTATTTT

abundance: -
d_gene: -
j_gene: TRBJ2-7
v_gene: TRBV12-3/TRBV12-4
CDR3aa: CASSWASGSSYEQYF
CDR3nt: TGTGCCAGCAGTTGGGCCAGCGGCAGCTCCTACGAGCAGTACTTC

abundance: -
d_gene: TRBD2
j_gene: TRBJ2-1
v_gene: TRBV30
CDR3aa: CAWSVRYLGLAGEENEQFF
CDR3nt: TGTGCCTGGAGTGTAAGATATTTGGGACTAGCGGGAGAAGAAAATGAGCAGTTCTTC

abundance: few
d_gene: TRBD1
j_gene: TRBJ1-5
v_gene: TRBV12-5
CDR3aa: CASLGDRGGSNQPQHF
CDR3nt: TGTGCTAGTTTGGGGGACAGGGGGGGTAGCAATCAGCCCCAGCATTTT

abundance: few
d_gene: TRBD1
j_gene: TRBJ1-1
v_gene: TRBV29-1
CDR3aa: CSVEGTGALNRLTEAFF
CDR3nt: TGCAGCGTTGAGGGGACAGGGGCTCTCAATAGGTTGACTGAAGCTTTCTTT

abundance: -
d_gene: TRBD1
j_gene: TRBJ2-1
v_gene: TRBV7-2
CDR3aa: CASSLALGEGQGYNEQFF
CDR3nt: TGTGCCAGCAGCTTAGCTCTCGGTGAGGGACAGGGCTACAATGAGCAGTTCTTC

abundance: -
d_gene: TRBD1
j_gene: TRBJ2-5
v_gene: TRBV7-9
CDR3aa: CASSLRTGVDEQYF
CDR3nt: TGTGCCAGCAGCTTAAGGACAGGGGTGGATGAGCAGTACTTC

abundance: few
d_gene: TRBD1
j_gene: TRBJ2-5
v_gene: TRBV12-3/TRBV12-4
CDR3aa: CASRRTGEETQYF
CDR3nt: TGTGCCAGCAGGCGTACAGGGGAAGAGACCCAGTACTTC

abundance: -
d_gene: -
j_gene: TRBJ2-1
v_gene: TRBV12-3/TRBV12-4
CDR3aa: CASSLGLNQGDEQFF
CDR3nt: TGTGCCAGCAGTTTGGGCCTCAACCAAGGAGATGAGCAGTTCTTC

abundance: -
d_gene: -
j_gene: TRBJ2-4
v_gene: TRBV29-1
CDR3aa: CSVVTRERREQYF
CDR3nt: TGCAGCGTCGTGACCCGGGAGAGGAGGGAGCAGTACTTC

abundance: few
d_gene: TRBD2
j_gene: TRBJ2-7
v_gene: TRBV9
CDR3aa: CASSEGSSGSYEQYF
CDR3nt: TGTGCCAGCAGCGAGGGGTCTAGCGGGAGCTACGAGCAGTACTTC

abundance: few
d_gene: -
j_gene: TRBJ2-3
v_gene: TRBV28
CDR3aa: CAAPKGEASTDTQYF
CDR3nt: TGTGCCGCCCCTAAGGGGGAGGCCAGCACAGATACGCAGTATTTT

abundance: few
d_gene: -
j_gene: TRBJ2-7
v_gene: TRBV5-5
CDR3aa: CASSLQPIYEQYF
CDR3nt: TGTGCCAGCAGCTTACAGCCGATATACGAGCAGTACTTC

abundance: -
d_gene: TRBD1
j_gene: TRBJ2-7
v_gene: TRBV5-1
CDR3aa: CASSLTGERPYEQYF
CDR3nt: TGCGCCAGCAGCTTAACAGGGGAAAGACCCTACGAGCAGTACTTC

abundance: -
d_gene: -
j_gene: TRBJ2-7
v_gene: TRBV14
CDR3aa: CASSPPLVGEQYF
CDR3nt: TGTGCCAGCAGCCCGCCACTTGTGGGCGAGCAGTACTTC

abundance: -
d_gene: -
j_gene: TRBJ2-3
v_gene: TRBV20-1
CDR3aa: CSARDLEATYTDTQYF
CDR3nt: TGCAGTGCTAGAGATCTTGAAGCCACGTACACAGATACGCAGTATTTT

abundance: -
d_gene: TRBD1
j_gene: TRBJ2-1
v_gene: TRBV15
CDR3aa: CATGRAPRRGLYNEQFF
CDR3nt: TGTGCCACCGGCAGAGCTCCCCGAAGGGGGCTGTACAATGAGCAGTTCTTC

abundance: -
d_gene: -
j_gene: TRBJ2-7
v_gene: TRBV10-2
CDR3aa: CASRAYYHSYEQYF
CDR3nt: TGCGCCAGCAGGGCATACTACCACTCCTACGAGCAGTACTTC

abundance: -
d_gene: TRBD1
j_gene: TRBJ1-1
v_gene: TRBV7-3
CDR3aa: CASSSTGRGTEAFF
CDR3nt: TGTGCCAGCAGCTCGACAGGGAGGGGCACTGAAGCTTTCTTT

abundance: -
d_gene: -
j_gene: TRBJ1-2
v_gene: TRBV10-3
CDR3aa: CAISESGDHYGYTF
CDR3nt: TGTGCCATCAGTGAGTCCGGAGATCACTATGGCTACACCTTC

abundance: few
d_gene: TRBD1
j_gene: TRBJ2-1
v_gene: TRBV11-2
CDR3aa: CASEGAEQFF
CDR3nt: TGTGCCAGCGAGGGGGCTGAGCAGTTCTTC

abundance: -
d_gene: TRBD2
j_gene: TRBJ2-1
v_gene: TRBV6-5
CDR3aa: CASSTRTSGRADEQFF
CDR3nt: TGTGCCAGCAGTACTCGGACTAGCGGGAGGGCCGATGAGCAGTTCTTC

abundance: -
d_gene: TRBD1
j_gene: TRBJ2-7
v_gene: TRBV15
CDR3aa: CATSQRRQGANEQYF
CDR3nt: TGTGCCACCAGCCAAAGGAGACAGGGGGCCAACGAGCAGTACTTC

abundance: few
d_gene: -
j_gene: TRBJ2-3
v_gene: TRBV24-1
CDR3aa: CATSENADTQYF
CDR3nt: TGTGCCACCAGTGAGAATGCAGATACGCAGTATTTT

abundance: -
d_gene: TRBD1
j_gene: TRBJ1-2
v_gene: TRBV7-9
CDR3aa: CASSHVRDSRGYTF
CDR3nt: TGTGCCAGCAGCCACGTAAGGGACAGCCGAGGCTACACCTTC